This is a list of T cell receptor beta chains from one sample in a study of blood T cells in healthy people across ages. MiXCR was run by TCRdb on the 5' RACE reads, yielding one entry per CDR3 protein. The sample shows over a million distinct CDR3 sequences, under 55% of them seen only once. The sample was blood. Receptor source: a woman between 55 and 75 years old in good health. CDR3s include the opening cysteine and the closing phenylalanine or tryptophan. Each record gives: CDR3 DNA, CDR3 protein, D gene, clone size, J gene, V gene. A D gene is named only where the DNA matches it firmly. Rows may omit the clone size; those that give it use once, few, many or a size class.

cdr3_nt: TGCAGCGTTGATGGGACTAGCGGGAGGGTCGGTGAGCAGTTCTTC; cdr3_aa: CSVDGTSGRVGEQFF; d_call: TRBD2; clone_size: .; j_call: TRBJ2-1; v_call: TRBV29-1
cdr3_nt: TGCGCCAGCAGCTTGTTCCTATCCAACAATGAGCAGTTCTTC; cdr3_aa: CASSLFLSNNEQFF; d_call: .; clone_size: .; j_call: TRBJ2-1; v_call: TRBV5-1
cdr3_nt: TGTGCCAGCGGTATCGGGACTAGCACAGATACGCAGTATTTT; cdr3_aa: CASGIGTSTDTQYF; d_call: .; clone_size: many; j_call: TRBJ2-3; v_call: TRBV7-6
cdr3_nt: TGCAGTGCTATAGCGGGAGGGTTCACAGATACGCAGTATTTT; cdr3_aa: CSAIAGGFTDTQYF; d_call: TRBD2; clone_size: few; j_call: TRBJ2-3; v_call: TRBV20-1
cdr3_nt: TGTGCCAGCGAATCCAGCGGGAGAAGTGAGCAGTACTTC; cdr3_aa: CASESSGRSEQYF; d_call: TRBD2; clone_size: .; j_call: TRBJ2-5; v_call: TRBV7-9
cdr3_nt: TGTGCCAGCAGCCTGCTAGCGGGCGGGGCAGATACGCAGTATTTT; cdr3_aa: CASSLLAGGADTQYF; d_call: TRBD2; clone_size: .; j_call: TRBJ2-3; v_call: TRBV2
cdr3_nt: TGTGCCAGCAGTTCGAATCCGGGACAGGCGAGTTCACCCCTCCACTTT; cdr3_aa: CASSSNPGQASSPLHF; d_call: TRBD1; clone_size: once; j_call: TRBJ1-6; v_call: TRBV6-9
cdr3_nt: TGTGCCAGCAGCCCGAGTCGAGGGGCTCACACTGAAGCTTTCTTT; cdr3_aa: CASSPSRGAHTEAFF; d_call: .; clone_size: .; j_call: TRBJ1-1; v_call: TRBV9
cdr3_nt: TGCAGTGCTAGAGATCCCGCAGGGGGCGCCGGGAAGTACTTC; cdr3_aa: CSARDPAGGAGKYF; d_call: TRBD1; clone_size: many; j_call: TRBJ2-7; v_call: TRBV20-1
cdr3_nt: TGCAGTGCTAGTTTCGGGACAGGTGTTGGTGAGCAGTACTTC; cdr3_aa: CSASFGTGVGEQYF; d_call: TRBD1; clone_size: few; j_call: TRBJ2-7; v_call: TRBV20-1
cdr3_nt: TGTGCCAGCAGCGTAGAGGCCCATCCCGAATACGAGCAGTACTTC; cdr3_aa: CASSVEAHPEYEQYF; d_call: .; clone_size: few; j_call: TRBJ2-7; v_call: TRBV9
cdr3_nt: TGTGCCAGTAATTCGGGGGAGCAGGGCTACGAGCAGTACTTC; cdr3_aa: CASNSGEQGYEQYF; d_call: .; clone_size: .; j_call: TRBJ2-7; v_call: TRBV25-1
cdr3_nt: TGTGCCAGCAGCTTCAGCCGGGCCAATGAGCAGTTCTTC; cdr3_aa: CASSFSRANEQFF; d_call: .; clone_size: .; j_call: TRBJ2-1; v_call: TRBV7-9
cdr3_nt: TGTGCCAGCAGTTTAATAGGGAATAATTCACCCCTCCACTTT; cdr3_aa: CASSLIGNNSPLHF; d_call: .; clone_size: .; j_call: TRBJ1-6; v_call: TRBV27
cdr3_nt: TGCAGCGTGAGCCGGGACACCGTCTACGAGCAGTACTTC; cdr3_aa: CSVSRDTVYEQYF; d_call: .; clone_size: few; j_call: TRBJ2-7; v_call: TRBV29-1
cdr3_nt: TGCAGCGTTGAAGACTATCGGAAGAGCACAGATACGCAGTATTTT; cdr3_aa: CSVEDYRKSTDTQYF; d_call: .; clone_size: .; j_call: TRBJ2-3; v_call: TRBV29-1
cdr3_nt: TGCAGTGCTAGAGAGGGTGGGAGAAGAGATACGCAGTATTTT; cdr3_aa: CSAREGGRRDTQYF; d_call: .; clone_size: many; j_call: TRBJ2-3; v_call: TRBV20-1
cdr3_nt: TGTGCCAGCAGCTCTGGACACATAAACACTGAAGCTTTCTTT; cdr3_aa: CASSSGHINTEAFF; d_call: .; clone_size: .; j_call: TRBJ1-1; v_call: TRBV6-1
cdr3_nt: TGCAGTGCTAGAGATACGAGCGGGGGGATCTACAATGAGCAGTTCTTC; cdr3_aa: CSARDTSGGIYNEQFF; d_call: TRBD2; clone_size: few; j_call: TRBJ2-1; v_call: TRBV20-1
cdr3_nt: TGTGCCAGCAGCTTAAATCGCCTAGCGGGAGGGTACAATGAGCAGTTCTTC; cdr3_aa: CASSLNRLAGGYNEQFF; d_call: TRBD2; clone_size: .; j_call: TRBJ2-1; v_call: TRBV13
cdr3_nt: TGTGCCTGGCGTAACCAGGGCTACACCTTC; cdr3_aa: CAWRNQGYTF; d_call: .; clone_size: .; j_call: TRBJ1-2; v_call: TRBV30
cdr3_nt: TGTGCCAGCAGCCATAGCGGGAGTAACACCGGGGAGCTGTTTTTT; cdr3_aa: CASSHSGSNTGELFF; d_call: TRBD2; clone_size: .; j_call: TRBJ2-2; v_call: TRBV3-1
cdr3_nt: TGCGCCAGCAGCCAAGAGACAGCAAATTCACCCCTCCACTTT; cdr3_aa: CASSQETANSPLHF; d_call: .; clone_size: many; j_call: TRBJ1-6; v_call: TRBV4-1
cdr3_nt: TGCAGCGCCAATACACTAGCGACCCAGTACTTC; cdr3_aa: CSANTLATQYF; d_call: .; clone_size: .; j_call: TRBJ2-5; v_call: TRBV29-1
cdr3_nt: TGCAGCGCCCCACCGGGGGATAGACAAGAGACCCAGTACTTC; cdr3_aa: CSAPPGDRQETQYF; d_call: .; clone_size: few; j_call: TRBJ2-5; v_call: TRBV29-1
cdr3_nt: TGTGCCAGCAGTTTAATTCAGGGGGCGGCCGAGCAGTACTTC; cdr3_aa: CASSLIQGAAEQYF; d_call: TRBD1; clone_size: .; j_call: TRBJ2-7; v_call: TRBV28
cdr3_nt: TGCGCCAGCAGGCGGGACACAAGCCTAACAGATACGCAGTATTTT; cdr3_aa: CASRRDTSLTDTQYF; d_call: .; clone_size: many; j_call: TRBJ2-3; v_call: TRBV5-1
cdr3_nt: TGTGCCAGCAGTTTAGCACAGGTTAAAAACATTCAGTACTTC; cdr3_aa: CASSLAQVKNIQYF; d_call: .; clone_size: .; j_call: TRBJ2-4; v_call: TRBV28
cdr3_nt: TGCAGCGCGAGGACAGGGACTTTATCCCCCTTAGCCAAAAACATTCAGTACTTC; cdr3_aa: CSARTGTLSPLAKNIQYF; d_call: TRBD1; clone_size: few; j_call: TRBJ2-4; v_call: TRBV29-1
cdr3_nt: TGCAGCGCCGAAATTCCCACGAGGGGAAGCTCCTACAATGAGCAGTTCTTC; cdr3_aa: CSAEIPTRGSSYNEQFF; d_call: .; clone_size: .; j_call: TRBJ2-1; v_call: TRBV29-1
cdr3_nt: TGTGCCAGCAGCTTAGCGAGGGGGTTGGTCAATGAGCAGTTCTTC; cdr3_aa: CASSLARGLVNEQFF; d_call: .; clone_size: .; j_call: TRBJ2-1; v_call: TRBV7-9
cdr3_nt: TGTGCCAGCATGCCAGGGGGGTACACCGAAGCTTTCTTT; cdr3_aa: CASMPGGYTEAFF; d_call: TRBD1; clone_size: .; j_call: TRBJ1-1; v_call: TRBV12-3/TRBV12-4
cdr3_nt: TGCGCCAGCAGCTTAGTCTCTGGGGCCAGCGTCCTGACTTTC; cdr3_aa: CASSLVSGASVLTF; d_call: .; clone_size: .; j_call: TRBJ2-6; v_call: TRBV7-2
cdr3_nt: TGTGCCAGCAGTGAAGCCTCCGGGACTATCAACCGTTACAATGAGCAGTTCTTC; cdr3_aa: CASSEASGTINRYNEQFF; d_call: TRBD2; clone_size: .; j_call: TRBJ2-1; v_call: TRBV25-1
cdr3_nt: TGTGCCTGGAGCCCTGGGGGCCCTCGCCCATGGGAGCAGTTCTTC; cdr3_aa: CAWSPGGPRPWEQFF; d_call: .; clone_size: few; j_call: TRBJ2-1; v_call: TRBV30
cdr3_nt: TGTGCCACCAACAGACTCGATACGCAGTATTTT; cdr3_aa: CATNRLDTQYF; d_call: .; clone_size: few; j_call: TRBJ2-3; v_call: TRBV2
cdr3_nt: TGCGCCAGCAGCTTGCCCGGGTCGGGGAGCGAGCAGTTCTTC; cdr3_aa: CASSLPGSGSEQFF; d_call: .; clone_size: .; j_call: TRBJ2-1; v_call: TRBV5-1
cdr3_nt: TGTGCCAGCAGCAAACGATTCGGGGATGAGCAGTTCTTC; cdr3_aa: CASSKRFGDEQFF; d_call: .; clone_size: .; j_call: TRBJ2-1; v_call: TRBV7-2
cdr3_nt: TGTGCCAGCACCGCTAGCGCAAACTCCTACAATGAGCAGTTCTTC; cdr3_aa: CASTASANSYNEQFF; d_call: .; clone_size: few; j_call: TRBJ2-1; v_call: TRBV9